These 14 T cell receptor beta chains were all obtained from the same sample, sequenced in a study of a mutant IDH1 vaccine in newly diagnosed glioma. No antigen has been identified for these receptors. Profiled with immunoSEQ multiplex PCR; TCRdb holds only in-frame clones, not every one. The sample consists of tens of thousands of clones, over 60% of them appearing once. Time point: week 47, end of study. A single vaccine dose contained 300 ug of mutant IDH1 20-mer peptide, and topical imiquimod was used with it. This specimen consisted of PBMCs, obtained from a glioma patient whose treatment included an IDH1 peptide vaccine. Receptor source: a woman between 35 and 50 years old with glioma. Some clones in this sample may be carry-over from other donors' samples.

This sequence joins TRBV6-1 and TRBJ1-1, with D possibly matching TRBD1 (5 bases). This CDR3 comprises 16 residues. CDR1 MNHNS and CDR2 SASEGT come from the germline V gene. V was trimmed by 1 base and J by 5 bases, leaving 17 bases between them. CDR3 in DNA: TGTGCCAGCAGTGAAGGCATGGGGGGGAGTTGGACTGAAGCTTTCTTT. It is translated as CASSEGMGGSWTEAFF.

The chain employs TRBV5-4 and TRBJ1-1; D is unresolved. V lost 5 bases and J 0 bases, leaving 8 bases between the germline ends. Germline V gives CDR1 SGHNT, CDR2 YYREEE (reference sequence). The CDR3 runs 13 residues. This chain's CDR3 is CASRPIMNTEAFF. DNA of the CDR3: TGTGCCAGCAGGCCGATCATGAACACTGAAGCTTTCTTT. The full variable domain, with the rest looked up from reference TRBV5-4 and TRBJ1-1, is ETGVTQSPTHLIKTRGQQVTLRCSSQSGHNTVSWYQQALGQGPQFIFQYYREEENGRGNFPPRFSGLQFPNYSSELNVNALELDDSALYLCASRPIMNTEAFFGQGTRLTVV.

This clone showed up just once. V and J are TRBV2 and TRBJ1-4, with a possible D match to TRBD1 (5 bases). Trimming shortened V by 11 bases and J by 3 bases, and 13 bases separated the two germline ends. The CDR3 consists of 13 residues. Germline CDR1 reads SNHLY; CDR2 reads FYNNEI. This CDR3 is CASSRAPNEKLFF. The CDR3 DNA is TGTGCCTCTTCCAGGGCCCCTAATGAAAAACTGTTTTTT.

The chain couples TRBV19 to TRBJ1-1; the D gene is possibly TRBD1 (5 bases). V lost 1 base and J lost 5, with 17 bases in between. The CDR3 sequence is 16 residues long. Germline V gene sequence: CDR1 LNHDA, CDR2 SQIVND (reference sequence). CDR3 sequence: CASSIAPAAEGTEAFF. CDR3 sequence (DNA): TGTGCCAGTAGTATAGCTCCCGCCGCCGAGGGGACTGAAGCTTTCTTT.

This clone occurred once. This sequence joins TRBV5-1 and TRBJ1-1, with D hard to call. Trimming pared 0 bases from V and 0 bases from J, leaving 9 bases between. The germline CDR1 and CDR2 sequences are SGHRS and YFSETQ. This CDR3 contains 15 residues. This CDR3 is CASSLVGSLNTEAFF. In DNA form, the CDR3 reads TGCGCCAGCAGCTTGGTTGGCAGTTTGAACACTGAAGCTTTCTTT. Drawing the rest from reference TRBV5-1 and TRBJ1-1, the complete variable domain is KAGVTQTPRYLIKTRGQQVTLSCSPISGHRSVSWYQQTPGQGLQFLFEYFSETQRNKGNFPGRFSGRQFSNSRSEMNVSTLELGDSALYLCASSLVGSLNTEAFFGQGTRLTVV.

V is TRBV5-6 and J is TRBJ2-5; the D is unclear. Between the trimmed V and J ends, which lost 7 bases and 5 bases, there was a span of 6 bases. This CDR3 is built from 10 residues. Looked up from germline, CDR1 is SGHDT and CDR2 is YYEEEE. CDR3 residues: CASHGETQYF. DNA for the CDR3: TGTGCCAGCCACGGGGAGACCCAGTACTTC.

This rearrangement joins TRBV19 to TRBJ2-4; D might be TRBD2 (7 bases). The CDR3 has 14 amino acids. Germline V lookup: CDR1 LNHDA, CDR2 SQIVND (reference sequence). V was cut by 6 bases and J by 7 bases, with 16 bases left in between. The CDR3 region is CASRPAGASNIQYF. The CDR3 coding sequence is TGTGCCAGTAGACCGGCGGGGGCCTCGAACATTCAGTACTTC.

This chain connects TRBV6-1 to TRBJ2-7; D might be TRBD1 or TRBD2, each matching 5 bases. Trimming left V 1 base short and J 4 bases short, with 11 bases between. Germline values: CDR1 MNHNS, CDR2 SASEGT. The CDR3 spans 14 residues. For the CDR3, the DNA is TGTGCCAGCAGTGAAGTAGGGACGGGGTACGAGCAGTACTTC. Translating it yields CASSEVGTGYEQYF.

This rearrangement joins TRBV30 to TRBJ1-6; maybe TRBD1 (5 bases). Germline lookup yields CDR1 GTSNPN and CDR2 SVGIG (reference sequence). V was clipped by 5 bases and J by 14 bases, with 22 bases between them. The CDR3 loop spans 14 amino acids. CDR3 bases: TGTGCCTGGGGGGAGGGTTGGACGGGGGGATCCCTCCACTTT. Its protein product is CAWGEGWTGGSLHF.

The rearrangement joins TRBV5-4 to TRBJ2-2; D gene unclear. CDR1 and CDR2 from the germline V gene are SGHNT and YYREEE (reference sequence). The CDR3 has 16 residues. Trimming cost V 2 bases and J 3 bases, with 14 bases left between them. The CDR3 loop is CASSFKGYSDTGELFF. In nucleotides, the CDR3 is TGTGCCAGCAGCTTCAAAGGGTATTCCGACACCGGGGAGCTGTTTTTT. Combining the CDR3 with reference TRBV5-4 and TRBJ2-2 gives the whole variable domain ETGVTQSPTHLIKTRGQQVTLRCSSQSGHNTVSWYQQALGQGPQFIFQYYREEENGRGNFPPRFSGLQFPNYSSELNVNALELDDSALYLCASSFKGYSDTGELFFGEGSRLTVL.

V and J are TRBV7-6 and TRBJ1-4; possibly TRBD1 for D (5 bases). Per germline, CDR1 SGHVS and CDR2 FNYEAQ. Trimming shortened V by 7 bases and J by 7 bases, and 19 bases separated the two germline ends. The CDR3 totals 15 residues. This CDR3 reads CASTPGAGRFEKLFF. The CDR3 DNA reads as TGTGCCAGCACCCCTGGGGCAGGGAGGTTTGAAAAACTGTTTTTT.

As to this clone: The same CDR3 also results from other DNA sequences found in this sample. The CDR3 loop is CASSLAGNTIYF. CDR3 DNA: TGTGCCAGCAGCTTAGCGGGAAACACCATATATTTT. This sequence joins TRBV11-2 and TRBJ1-3; unclear D gene. Trimming left V 1 base short and J 4 bases short, with 2 bases between. Germline V CDR1 and CDR2: SGHAT, FQNNGV. This CDR3 spans 12 amino acids.

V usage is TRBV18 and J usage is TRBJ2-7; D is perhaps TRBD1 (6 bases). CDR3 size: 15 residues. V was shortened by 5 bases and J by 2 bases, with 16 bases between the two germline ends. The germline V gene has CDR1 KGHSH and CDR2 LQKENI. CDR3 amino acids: CASSEPRQEPYEQYF. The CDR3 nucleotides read TGTGCCAGCTCAGAACCGAGACAGGAACCCTACGAGCAGTACTTC.

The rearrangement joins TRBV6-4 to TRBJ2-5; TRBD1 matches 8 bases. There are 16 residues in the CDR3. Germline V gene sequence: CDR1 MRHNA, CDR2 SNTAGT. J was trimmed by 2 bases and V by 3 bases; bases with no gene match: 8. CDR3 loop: CASSEGTGGGQETQYF. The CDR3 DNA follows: TGTGCCAGCAGTGAGGGAACAGGGGGAGGTCAAGAGACCCAGTACTTC.